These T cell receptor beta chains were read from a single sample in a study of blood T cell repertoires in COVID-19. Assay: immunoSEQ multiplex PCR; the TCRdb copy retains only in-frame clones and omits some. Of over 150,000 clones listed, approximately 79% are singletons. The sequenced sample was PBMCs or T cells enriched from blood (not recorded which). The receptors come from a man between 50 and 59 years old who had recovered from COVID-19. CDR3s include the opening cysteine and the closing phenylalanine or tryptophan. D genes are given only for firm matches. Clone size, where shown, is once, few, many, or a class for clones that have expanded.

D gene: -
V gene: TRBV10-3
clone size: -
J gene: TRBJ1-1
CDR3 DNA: TGTGCCATCAGTGAGCAGGGAACTGAAGCTTTCTTT
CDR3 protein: CAISEQGTEAFF

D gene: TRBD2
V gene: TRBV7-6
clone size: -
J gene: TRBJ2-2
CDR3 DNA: TGTGCCAGCAGCGTTAGCGGGGGGGCCACCGGGGAGCTGTTTTTT
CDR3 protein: CASSVSGGATGELFF

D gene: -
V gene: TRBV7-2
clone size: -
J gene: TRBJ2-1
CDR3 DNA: TGTGCCAGCAGTCCCAGGGGTTCGGAGCAGTTCTTC
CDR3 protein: CASSPRGSEQFF

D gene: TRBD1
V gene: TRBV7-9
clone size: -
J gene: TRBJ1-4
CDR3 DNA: TGTGCCAGCAGCCGAGGGACAGGGGGCGGTAATAATGAAAAACTGTTTTTT
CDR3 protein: CASSRGTGGGNNEKLFF

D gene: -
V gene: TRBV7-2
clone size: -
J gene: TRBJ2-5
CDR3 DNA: TGTGCCAGCAGCCGGACCACGGGGGGCCTTAAAGAGACCCAGTACTTC
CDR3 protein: CASSRTTGGLKETQYF

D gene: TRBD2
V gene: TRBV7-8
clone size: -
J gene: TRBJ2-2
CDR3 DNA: TGTGCCAGCAGACGAACTAGCGGGGGGTACACCGGGGAGCTGTTTTTT
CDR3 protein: CASRRTSGGYTGELFF

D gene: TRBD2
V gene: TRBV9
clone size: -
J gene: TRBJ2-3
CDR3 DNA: TGTGCCAGCAGCAGGGGGACTAGCGGGGTAGATACGCAGTATTTT
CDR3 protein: CASSRGTSGVDTQYF

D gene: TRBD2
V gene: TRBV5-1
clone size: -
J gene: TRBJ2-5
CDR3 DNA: TGCGCCAGCAGCCCGGGGACTAGCGGGGGACCCGACGAGACCCAGTACTTC
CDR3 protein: CASSPGTSGGPDETQYF

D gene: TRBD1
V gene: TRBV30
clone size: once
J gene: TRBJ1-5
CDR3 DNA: TGTGCCTGGAGTGTAGGGACAGGGGCGGCTGCTAGTCAGCCCCAGCATTTT
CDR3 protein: CAWSVGTGAAASQPQHF

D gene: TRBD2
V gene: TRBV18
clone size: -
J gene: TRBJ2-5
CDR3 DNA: TGTGCCAGCTCACCAGGGACTAGCGGAGAGACCCAGTACTTC
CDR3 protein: CASSPGTSGETQYF

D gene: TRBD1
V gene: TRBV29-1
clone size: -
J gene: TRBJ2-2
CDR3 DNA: TGCAGCGTTGAAGATCCGGGACAGGGTATCGGCACCGGGGAGCTGTTTTTT
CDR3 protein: CSVEDPGQGIGTGELFF

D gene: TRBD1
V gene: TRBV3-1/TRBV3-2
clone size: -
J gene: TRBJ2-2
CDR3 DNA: TGTGCCAGCAGCCAAGGGGACAGGGGGCTGACCGGGGAGCTGTTTTTT
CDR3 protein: CASSQGDRGLTGELFF

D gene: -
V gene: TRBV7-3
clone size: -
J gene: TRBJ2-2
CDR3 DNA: TGTGCCAGCAGCTTAGTGCCGGGGGCCGGGGAGCTGTTTTTT
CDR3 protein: CASSLVPGAGELFF

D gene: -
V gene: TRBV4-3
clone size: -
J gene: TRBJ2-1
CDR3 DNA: TGCGCCAGCAGCCAAGATTTGGCAACAGGGTTTGGCAATGAGCAGTTCTTC
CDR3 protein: CASSQDLATGFGNEQFF

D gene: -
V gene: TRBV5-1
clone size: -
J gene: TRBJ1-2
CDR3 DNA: TGCGCCAGCAGCTTGGGACAGAATAACTATGGCTACACCTTC
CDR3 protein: CASSLGQNNYGYTF

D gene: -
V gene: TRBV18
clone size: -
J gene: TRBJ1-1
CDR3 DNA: TGTGCCAGCTCACCTTCTATAGTGGACACTGAAGCTTTCTTT
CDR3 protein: CASSPSIVDTEAFF

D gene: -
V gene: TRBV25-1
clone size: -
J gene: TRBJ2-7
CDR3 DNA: TGTGCCAGCAGCAGGGTACACGAGCAGTACTTC
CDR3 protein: CASSRVHEQYF

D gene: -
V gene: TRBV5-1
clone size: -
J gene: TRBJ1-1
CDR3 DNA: TGCGCCAGCAGCACTGACGGTGGCGGGGCTTTCTTT
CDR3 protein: CASSTDGGGAFF

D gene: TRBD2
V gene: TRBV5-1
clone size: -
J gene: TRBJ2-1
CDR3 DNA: TGCGCCAGCAGCTTGGTGGGGACTAGCGGGGGATACAATGAGCAGTTCTTC
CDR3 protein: CASSLVGTSGGYNEQFF

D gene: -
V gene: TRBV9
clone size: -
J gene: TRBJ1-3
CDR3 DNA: TGTGCCAGCAGCGTACAAGGGCAGGGGGGAAACACCATATATTTT
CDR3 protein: CASSVQGQGGNTIYF

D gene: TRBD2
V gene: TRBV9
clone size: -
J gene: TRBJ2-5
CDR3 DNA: TGTGCCAGCAGCGGTAGCGGGGGCCTCCAGGAGACCCAGTACTTC
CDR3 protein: CASSGSGGLQETQYF

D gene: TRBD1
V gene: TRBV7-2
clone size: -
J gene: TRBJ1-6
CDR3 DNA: TGTGCCAGCAGCTTAGTACAGGGGAGGAATTCACCCCTCCACTTT
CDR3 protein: CASSLVQGRNSPLHF

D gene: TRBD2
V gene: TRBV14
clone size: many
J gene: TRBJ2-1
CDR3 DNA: TGTGCCAGCAGCCCGACTAGCGGGGGGGCCGATGAGCAGTTCTTC
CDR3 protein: CASSPTSGGADEQFF

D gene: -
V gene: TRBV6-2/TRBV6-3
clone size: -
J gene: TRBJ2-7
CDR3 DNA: TGTGCCAGCAGTCGACAGAACTACGAGCAGTACTTC
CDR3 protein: CASSRQNYEQYF

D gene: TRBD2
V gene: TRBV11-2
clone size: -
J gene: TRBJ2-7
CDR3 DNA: TGTGCCAGCAGCTCTAGCGGGGGGGCTTACGAGCAGTACTTC
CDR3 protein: CASSSSGGAYEQYF

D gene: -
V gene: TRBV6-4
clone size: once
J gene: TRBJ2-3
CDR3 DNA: TGTGCCAGCAAGGACTTAACCACAGATACGCAGTATTTT
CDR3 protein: CASKDLTTDTQYF

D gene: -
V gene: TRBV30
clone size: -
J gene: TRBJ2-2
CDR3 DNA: TGTGCCTGGAGTCCTCTTGGTAGCCACACCGGGGAGCTGTTTTTT
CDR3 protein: CAWSPLGSHTGELFF

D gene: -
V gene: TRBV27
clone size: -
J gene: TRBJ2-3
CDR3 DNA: TGTGCCAGCAGCCGTAGTCGTAGTTCCCGCACAGATACGCAGTATTTT
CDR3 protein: CASSRSRSSRTDTQYF

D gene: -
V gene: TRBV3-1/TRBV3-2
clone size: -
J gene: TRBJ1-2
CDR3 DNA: TGTGCCAGCAGCCAATGGAGCAGCCCTGATGGCTACACCTTC
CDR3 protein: CASSQWSSPDGYTF

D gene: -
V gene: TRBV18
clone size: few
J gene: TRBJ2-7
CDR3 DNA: TGTGCCAGCTCACAGCTCGAGGGTGGGCGACGCTACGAGCAGTACTTC
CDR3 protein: CASSQLEGGRRYEQYF

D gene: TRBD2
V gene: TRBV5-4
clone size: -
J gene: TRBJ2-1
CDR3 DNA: TGTGCCAGCAGCTTGACCTCCCTAGCGGGGGTGATCAATGAGCAGTTCTTC
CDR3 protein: CASSLTSLAGVINEQFF

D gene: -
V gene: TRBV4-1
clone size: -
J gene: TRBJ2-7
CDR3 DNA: TGCGCCAGCAGCCAAGAAGGACACGTTGATCGGTACGAGCAGTACTTC
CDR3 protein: CASSQEGHVDRYEQYF

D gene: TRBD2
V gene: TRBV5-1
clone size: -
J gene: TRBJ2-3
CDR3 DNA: TGCGCCAGTAAGCGGACTAGCCCAGATACGCAGTATTTT
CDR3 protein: CASKRTSPDTQYF

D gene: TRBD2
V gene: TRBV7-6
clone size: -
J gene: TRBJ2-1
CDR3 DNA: TGTGCCAGCAGCTTAGCTTTAGCGGGGGGCTTTTCCTACAATGAGCAGTTCTTC
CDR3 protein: CASSLALAGGFSYNEQFF

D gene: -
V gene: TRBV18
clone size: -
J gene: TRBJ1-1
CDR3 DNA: TGTGCCAGCTCACCAAGCTGGGGAGCCAGACTTGAAGCTTTCTTT
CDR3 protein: CASSPSWGARLEAFF

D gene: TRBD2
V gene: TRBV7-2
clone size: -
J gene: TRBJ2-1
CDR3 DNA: TGTGCCAGCAGCTCCCGGACTAGCGGGGGGTACATTGAGCAGTTCTTC
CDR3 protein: CASSSRTSGGYIEQFF

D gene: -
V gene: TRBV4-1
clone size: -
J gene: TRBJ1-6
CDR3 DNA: TGCGCCAGCAGCCAGGGGAGCTCCTATAATTCACCCCTCCACTTT
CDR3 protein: CASSQGSSYNSPLHF

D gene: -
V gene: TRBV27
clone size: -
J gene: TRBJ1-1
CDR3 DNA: TGTGCCAGCAGTTTATCGGGGCAAAACACTGAAGCTTTCTTT
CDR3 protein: CASSLSGQNTEAFF

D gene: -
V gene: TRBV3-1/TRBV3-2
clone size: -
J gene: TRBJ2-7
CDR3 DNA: TGTGCCAGCAGCCAAGGGAGTCCGTCGGGGGAGCAGTACTTC
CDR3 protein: CASSQGSPSGEQYF

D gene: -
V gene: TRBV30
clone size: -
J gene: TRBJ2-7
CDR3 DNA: TGTGCCTGGAGTGTAAACAGCTACGAGCAGTACTTC
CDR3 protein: CAWSVNSYEQYF

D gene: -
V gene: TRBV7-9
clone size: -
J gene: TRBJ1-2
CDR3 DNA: TGTGCCAGCAGCGGGGACACTACGTTTAACTATGGCTACACCTTC
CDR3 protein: CASSGDTTFNYGYTF

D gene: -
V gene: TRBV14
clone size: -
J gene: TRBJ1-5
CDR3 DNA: TGTGCCAGCAGCTATGCACAGGATCAGCCCCAGCATTTT
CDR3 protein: CASSYAQDQPQHF

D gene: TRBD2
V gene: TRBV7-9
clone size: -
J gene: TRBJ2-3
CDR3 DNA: TGTGCCAGCAGTCCCCGACTAGCGGGGGGCACAGATACGCAGTATTTT
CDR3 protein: CASSPRLAGGTDTQYF

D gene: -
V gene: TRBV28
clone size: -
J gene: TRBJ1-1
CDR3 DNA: TGTGCCAGCAGTTCTACAGGGAGAGCTGAAGCTTTCTTT
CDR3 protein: CASSSTGRAEAFF

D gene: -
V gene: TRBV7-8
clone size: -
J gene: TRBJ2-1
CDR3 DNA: TGTGCCAGCAGCTTAGCGGGGGGTTACAATGAGCAGTTCTTC
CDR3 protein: CASSLAGGYNEQFF

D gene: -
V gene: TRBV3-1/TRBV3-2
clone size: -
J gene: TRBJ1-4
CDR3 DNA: TGTGCCAGCAGCCAAGCAAGTCCTACCCTGCCTAATGAAAAACTGTTTTTT
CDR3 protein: CASSQASPTLPNEKLFF

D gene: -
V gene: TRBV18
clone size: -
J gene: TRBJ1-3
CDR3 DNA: TGTGCCAGCTCACCGGCAGAAAACACCATATATTTT
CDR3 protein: CASSPAENTIYF

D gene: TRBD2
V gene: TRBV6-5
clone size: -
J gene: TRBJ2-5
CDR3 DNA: TGTGCCAGCAGTTACTCGACTAGCGGGACCGAGACCCAGTACTTC
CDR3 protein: CASSYSTSGTETQYF

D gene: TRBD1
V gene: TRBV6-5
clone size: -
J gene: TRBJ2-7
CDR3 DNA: TGTGCCAGCAGTTACTCAGGGACAGGGACCTACGAGCAGTACTTC
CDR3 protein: CASSYSGTGTYEQYF